Here is one T cell receptor beta chain with its context. Per the germline V gene, CDR1 is DFQATT and CDR2 is SNEGSKA (reference sequence). The CDR3 extends over 15 amino acids. V trimming: 3 bases; J trimming: 7 bases; junction bases outside the gene matches: 12. One entry per CDR3 protein results from TCRdb running MiXCR on the 5' RACE reads. The table lists a few hundred thousand distinct CDR3 sequences, nearly 10% of them singletons. This specimen comes from a study of identical twins. Another study also made use of these data, one on yellow fever vaccine responses in identical twins.

The sequence came from a woman between 18 and 29 years old in good health. The chain has TRBV20-1 and TRBJ2-1; TRBD1 agrees at 7 bases. The specimen was PBMCs. DNA of the CDR3: TGCAGTGCTAGCAATGTTGTACAGGGGTTTAATGAGCAGTTCTTC. Translated, it gives CSASNVVQGFNEQFF.